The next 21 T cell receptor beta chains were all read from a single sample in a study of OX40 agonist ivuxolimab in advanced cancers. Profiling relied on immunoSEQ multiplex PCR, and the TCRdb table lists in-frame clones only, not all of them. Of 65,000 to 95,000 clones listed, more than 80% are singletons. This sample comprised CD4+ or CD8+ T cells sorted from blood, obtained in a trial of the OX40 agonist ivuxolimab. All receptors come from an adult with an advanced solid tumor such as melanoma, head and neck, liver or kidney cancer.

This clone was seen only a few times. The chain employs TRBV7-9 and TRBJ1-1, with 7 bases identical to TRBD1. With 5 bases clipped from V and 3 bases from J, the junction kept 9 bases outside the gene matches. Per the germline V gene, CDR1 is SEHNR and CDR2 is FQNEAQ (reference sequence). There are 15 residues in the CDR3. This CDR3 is CASSAPSGQYTEAFF. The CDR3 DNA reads TGTGCCAGCAGCGCCCCATCGGGACAGTACACTGAAGCTTTCTTT.

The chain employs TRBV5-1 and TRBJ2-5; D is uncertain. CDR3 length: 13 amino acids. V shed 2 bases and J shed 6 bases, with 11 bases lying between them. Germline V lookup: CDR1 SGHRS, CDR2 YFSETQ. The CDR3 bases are TGCGCCAGCAGCTTTGGAGACAACAAGACCCAGTACTTC. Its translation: CASSFGDNKTQYF.

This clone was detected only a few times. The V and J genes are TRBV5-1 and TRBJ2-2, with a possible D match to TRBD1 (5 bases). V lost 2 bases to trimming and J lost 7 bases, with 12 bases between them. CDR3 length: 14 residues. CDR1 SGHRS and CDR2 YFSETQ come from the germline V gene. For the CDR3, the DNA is TGCGCCAGCAGCTTCATAGTAGGGGTCGGGGAGCTGTTTTTT. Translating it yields CASSFIVGVGELFF. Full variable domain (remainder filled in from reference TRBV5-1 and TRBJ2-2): KAGVTQTPRYLIKTRGQQVTLSCSPISGHRSVSWYQQTPGQGLQFLFEYFSETQRNKGNFPGRFSGRQFSNSRSEMNVSTLELGDSALYLCASSFIVGVGELFFGEGSRLTVL.

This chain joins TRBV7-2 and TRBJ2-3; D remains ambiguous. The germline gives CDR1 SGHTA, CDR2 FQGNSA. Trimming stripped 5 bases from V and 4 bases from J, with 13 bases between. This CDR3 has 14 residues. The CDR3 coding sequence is TGTGCCAGCAGCACCCGACCTAGATCAGATACGCAGTATTTT. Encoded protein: CASSTRPRSDTQYF.

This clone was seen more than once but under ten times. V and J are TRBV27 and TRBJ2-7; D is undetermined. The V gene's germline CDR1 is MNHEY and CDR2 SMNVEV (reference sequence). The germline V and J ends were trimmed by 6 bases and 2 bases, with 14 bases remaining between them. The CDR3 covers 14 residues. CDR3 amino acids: CASRGSTKTYEQYF. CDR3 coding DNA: TGTGCCAGCAGGGGGTCGACAAAAACCTACGAGCAGTACTTC.

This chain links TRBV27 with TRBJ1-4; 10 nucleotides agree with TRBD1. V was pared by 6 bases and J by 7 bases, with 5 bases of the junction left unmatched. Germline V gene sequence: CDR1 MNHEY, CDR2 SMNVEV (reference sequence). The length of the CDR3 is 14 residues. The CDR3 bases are TGTGCCAGCAGACTGACAGGGGGCGGTGAAAAACTGTTTTTT. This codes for CASRLTGGGEKLFF.

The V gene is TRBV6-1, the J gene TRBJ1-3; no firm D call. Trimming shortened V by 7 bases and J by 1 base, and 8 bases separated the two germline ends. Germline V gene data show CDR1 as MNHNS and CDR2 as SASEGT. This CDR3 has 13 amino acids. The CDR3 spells CASIGSSGNTIYF. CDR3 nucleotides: TGTGCCAGCATCGGGAGTTCTGGAAACACCATATATTTT.

The CDR3 here is CASSYSSYEQYF. The CDR3 nucleotides read TGTGCCAGCAGTTACAGCTCCTACGAGCAGTACTTC. This chain uses TRBV6-5 with TRBJ2-7; D remains unclear. The CDR3 sequence is 12 residues long. Germline CDR1 is MNHEY and CDR2 is SVGAGI. Trimming removed 2 bases at V and 0 bases at J, with 2 bases between.

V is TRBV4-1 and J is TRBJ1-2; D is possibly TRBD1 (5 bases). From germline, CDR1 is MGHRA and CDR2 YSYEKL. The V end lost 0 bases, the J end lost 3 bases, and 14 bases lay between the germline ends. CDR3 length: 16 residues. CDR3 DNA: TGCGCCAGCAGCCAAGATTCTCTCGGGGGGGACTATGGCTACACCTTC. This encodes CASSQDSLGGDYGYTF.

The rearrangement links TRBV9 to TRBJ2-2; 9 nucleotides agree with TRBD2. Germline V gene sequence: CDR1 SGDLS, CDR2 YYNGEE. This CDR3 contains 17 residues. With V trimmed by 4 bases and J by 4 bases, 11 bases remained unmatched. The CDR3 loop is CASSSRPGLASTGELFF. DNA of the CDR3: TGTGCCAGCAGCTCCCGCCCGGGACTAGCTAGCACCGGGGAGCTGTTTTTT.

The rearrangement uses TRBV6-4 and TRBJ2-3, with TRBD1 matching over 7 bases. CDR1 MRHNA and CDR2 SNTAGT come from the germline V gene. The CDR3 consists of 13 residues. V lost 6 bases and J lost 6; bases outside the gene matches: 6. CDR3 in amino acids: CASSTGVWDTQYF. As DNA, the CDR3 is TGTGCCAGCAGCACAGGGGTTTGGGATACGCAGTATTTT.

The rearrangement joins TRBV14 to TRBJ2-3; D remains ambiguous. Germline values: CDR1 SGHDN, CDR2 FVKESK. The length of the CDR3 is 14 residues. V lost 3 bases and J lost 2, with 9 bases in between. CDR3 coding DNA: TGTGCCAGCAGCCATATTGGATCCACAGATACGCAGTATTTT. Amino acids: CASSHIGSTDTQYF.

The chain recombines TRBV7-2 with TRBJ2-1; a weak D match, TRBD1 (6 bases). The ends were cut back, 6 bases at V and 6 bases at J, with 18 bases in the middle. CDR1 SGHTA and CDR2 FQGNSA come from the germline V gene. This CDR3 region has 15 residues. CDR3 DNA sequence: TGTGCCAGCAGTCCCCAGGGGAGTCAGGTCAATGAGCAGTTCTTC. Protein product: CASSPQGSQVNEQFF.

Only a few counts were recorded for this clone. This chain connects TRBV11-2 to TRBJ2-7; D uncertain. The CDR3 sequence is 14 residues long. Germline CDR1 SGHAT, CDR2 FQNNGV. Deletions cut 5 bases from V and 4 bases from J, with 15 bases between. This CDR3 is CASSQGLALYEQYF. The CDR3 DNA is TGTGCCAGCAGCCAAGGTCTGGCCTTGTACGAGCAGTACTTC. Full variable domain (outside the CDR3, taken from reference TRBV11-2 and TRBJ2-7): EAGVAQSPRYKIIEKRQSVAFWCNPISGHATLYWYQQILGQGPKLLIQFQNNGVVDDSQLPKDRFSAERLKGVDSTLKIQPAKLEDSAVYLCASSQGLALYEQYFGPGTRLTVT.

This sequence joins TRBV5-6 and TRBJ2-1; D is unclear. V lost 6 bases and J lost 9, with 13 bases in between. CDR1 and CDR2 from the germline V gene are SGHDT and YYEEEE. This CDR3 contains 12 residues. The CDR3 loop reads CASMDLRGEQFF. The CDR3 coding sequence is TGTGCCAGCATGGACCTACGCGGTGAGCAGTTCTTC.

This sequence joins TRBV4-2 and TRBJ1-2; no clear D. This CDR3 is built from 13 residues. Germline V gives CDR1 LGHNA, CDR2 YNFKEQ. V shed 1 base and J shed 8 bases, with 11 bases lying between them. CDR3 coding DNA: TGTGCCAGCAGCCAAGTGGGGAGCACAGGCTACACCTTC. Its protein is CASSQVGSTGYTF.

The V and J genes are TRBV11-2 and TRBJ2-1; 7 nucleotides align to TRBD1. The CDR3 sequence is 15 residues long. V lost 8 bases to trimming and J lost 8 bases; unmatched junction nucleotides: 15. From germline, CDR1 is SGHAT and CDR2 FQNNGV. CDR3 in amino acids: CASARTTGYPDEQFF. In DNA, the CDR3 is TGTGCCAGCGCCCGTACGACAGGGTATCCCGATGAGCAGTTCTTC. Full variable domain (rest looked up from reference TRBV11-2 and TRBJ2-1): EAGVAQSPRYKIIEKRQSVAFWCNPISGHATLYWYQQILGQGPKLLIQFQNNGVVDDSQLPKDRFSAERLKGVDSTLKIQPAKLEDSAVYLCASARTTGYPDEQFFGPGTRLTVL.

The CDR3 DNA is TGTGCCATCAGAGTCGGACAATCCGCACCCCTCCACTTT. Amino acids: CAIRVGQSAPLHF. This chain joins TRBV10-3 and TRBJ1-6; D is perhaps TRBD1 (5 bases). CDR1 ENHRY and CDR2 SYGVKD come from the germline V gene. The CDR3 loop spans 13 amino acids. Trimming shortened V by 6 bases and J by 11 bases, and 14 bases separated the two germline ends.

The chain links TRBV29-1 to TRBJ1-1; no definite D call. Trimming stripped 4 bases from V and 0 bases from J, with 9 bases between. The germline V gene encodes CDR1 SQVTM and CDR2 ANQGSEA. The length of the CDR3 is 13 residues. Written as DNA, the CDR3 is TGCAGCGTTGTCCATCTCATGAACACTGAAGCTTTCTTT. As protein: CSVVHLMNTEAFF.

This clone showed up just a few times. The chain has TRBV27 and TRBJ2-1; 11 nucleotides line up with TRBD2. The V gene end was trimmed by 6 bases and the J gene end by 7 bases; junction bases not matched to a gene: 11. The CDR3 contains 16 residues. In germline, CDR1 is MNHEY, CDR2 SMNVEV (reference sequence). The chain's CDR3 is CASSEKGTSGSNEQFF. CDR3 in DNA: TGTGCCAGCAGCGAGAAAGGGACTAGCGGATCTAATGAGCAGTTCTTC.

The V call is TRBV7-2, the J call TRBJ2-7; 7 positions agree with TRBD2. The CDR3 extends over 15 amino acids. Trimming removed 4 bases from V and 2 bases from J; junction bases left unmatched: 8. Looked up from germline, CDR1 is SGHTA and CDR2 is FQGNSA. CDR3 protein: CASSSRTRSTYEQYF. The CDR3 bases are TGTGCCAGCAGCTCCAGGACTAGGAGTACCTACGAGCAGTACTTC.